The 6 T cell receptor beta chains reported below all come from one sample, sequenced in a study of cytomegalovirus exposure and HLA in healthy donors. Primers: 60 Vbeta forward and 13 Jbeta reverse. The method was immunoSEQ multiplex PCR; TCRdb's version includes in-frame clones alone and lacks a portion of them. Here the sample spans tens of thousands of clones, less than 80% being singletons. The sample consisted of PBMCs. These receptor sequences come from a woman between 50 and 59 years old in good health and CMV-seropositive.

CDR3 residues: CASSDFSTGELFF. CDR3 nucleotides: TGTGCCAGCAGTGACTTCTCCACCGGGGAGCTGTTTTTT. J is TRBJ2-2 and V is TRBV6-4; no clear D gene. Germline assignment: CDR1 MRHNA and CDR2 SNTAGT. Trimming removed 1 base from V and 4 bases from J, with 4 bases in between. CDR3 length: 13 amino acids.

The chain uses TRBV7-8 and TRBJ1-2, with 9 bases aligning to TRBD1. Germline trimming cut 5 bases from V and 3 bases from J; bases unmatched to any gene: 1. CDR1 is SGHVS and CDR2 is FQNEAQ in the germline V gene. The CDR3 is 13 amino acids. CDR3 sequence reads: CASSRDRDYGYTF. The DNA for the CDR3 is TGTGCCAGCAGCCGGGACAGGGACTATGGCTACACCTTC.

The rearrangement links TRBV6-5 to TRBJ1-1; maybe TRBD1 (5 bases). Germline-derived CDR1 and CDR2 are MNHEY and SVGAGI. This CDR3 has 14 amino acids. Trimming took off 2 bases at V and 5 bases at J, with 12 bases between the two ends. In DNA form, the CDR3 reads TGTGCCAGCAGTTACAGCCAGGGATGGACTGAAGCTTTCTTT. It is translated as CASSYSQGWTEAFF.

This clone has only a few counts. The chain links TRBV15 to TRBJ2-3; D is possibly TRBD1 (6 bases). This CDR3 has 17 residues. V was shortened by 6 bases and J by 2 bases, with 21 bases between the two germline ends. CDR1 and CDR2 (germline): LNHNV, YYDKDF (reference sequence). The DNA for the CDR3 is TGTGCCACCAGACCCGGTGGGGCAGGGGATTTCACAGATACGCAGTATTTT. Translating it yields CATRPGGAGDFTDTQYF.

This sequence joins TRBV4-3 and TRBJ1-1; the D gene is possibly TRBD1 (6 bases). Germline loops: CDR1 LGHNA, CDR2 YSLEER. The CDR3 totals 15 residues. The V and J ends lost 1 base and 1 base respectively, with 10 bases between them. CDR3 residues: CASSQGVTGNTEAFF. CDR3 coding DNA: TGCGCCAGCAGCCAAGGGGTGACAGGGAACACTGAAGCTTTCTTT.

This chain uses TRBV4-1 with TRBJ2-7; 9 positions match TRBD1. With V trimmed by 2 bases and J by 5 bases, 13 bases remained unmatched. The CDR3 extends over 17 amino acids. Germline CDR1 is MGHRA and CDR2 is YSYEKL. The CDR3 region is CASSQLSLQGAGNEQYF. The CDR3 DNA reads as TGCGCCAGCAGCCAATTAAGCCTACAGGGGGCTGGCAACGAGCAGTACTTC.